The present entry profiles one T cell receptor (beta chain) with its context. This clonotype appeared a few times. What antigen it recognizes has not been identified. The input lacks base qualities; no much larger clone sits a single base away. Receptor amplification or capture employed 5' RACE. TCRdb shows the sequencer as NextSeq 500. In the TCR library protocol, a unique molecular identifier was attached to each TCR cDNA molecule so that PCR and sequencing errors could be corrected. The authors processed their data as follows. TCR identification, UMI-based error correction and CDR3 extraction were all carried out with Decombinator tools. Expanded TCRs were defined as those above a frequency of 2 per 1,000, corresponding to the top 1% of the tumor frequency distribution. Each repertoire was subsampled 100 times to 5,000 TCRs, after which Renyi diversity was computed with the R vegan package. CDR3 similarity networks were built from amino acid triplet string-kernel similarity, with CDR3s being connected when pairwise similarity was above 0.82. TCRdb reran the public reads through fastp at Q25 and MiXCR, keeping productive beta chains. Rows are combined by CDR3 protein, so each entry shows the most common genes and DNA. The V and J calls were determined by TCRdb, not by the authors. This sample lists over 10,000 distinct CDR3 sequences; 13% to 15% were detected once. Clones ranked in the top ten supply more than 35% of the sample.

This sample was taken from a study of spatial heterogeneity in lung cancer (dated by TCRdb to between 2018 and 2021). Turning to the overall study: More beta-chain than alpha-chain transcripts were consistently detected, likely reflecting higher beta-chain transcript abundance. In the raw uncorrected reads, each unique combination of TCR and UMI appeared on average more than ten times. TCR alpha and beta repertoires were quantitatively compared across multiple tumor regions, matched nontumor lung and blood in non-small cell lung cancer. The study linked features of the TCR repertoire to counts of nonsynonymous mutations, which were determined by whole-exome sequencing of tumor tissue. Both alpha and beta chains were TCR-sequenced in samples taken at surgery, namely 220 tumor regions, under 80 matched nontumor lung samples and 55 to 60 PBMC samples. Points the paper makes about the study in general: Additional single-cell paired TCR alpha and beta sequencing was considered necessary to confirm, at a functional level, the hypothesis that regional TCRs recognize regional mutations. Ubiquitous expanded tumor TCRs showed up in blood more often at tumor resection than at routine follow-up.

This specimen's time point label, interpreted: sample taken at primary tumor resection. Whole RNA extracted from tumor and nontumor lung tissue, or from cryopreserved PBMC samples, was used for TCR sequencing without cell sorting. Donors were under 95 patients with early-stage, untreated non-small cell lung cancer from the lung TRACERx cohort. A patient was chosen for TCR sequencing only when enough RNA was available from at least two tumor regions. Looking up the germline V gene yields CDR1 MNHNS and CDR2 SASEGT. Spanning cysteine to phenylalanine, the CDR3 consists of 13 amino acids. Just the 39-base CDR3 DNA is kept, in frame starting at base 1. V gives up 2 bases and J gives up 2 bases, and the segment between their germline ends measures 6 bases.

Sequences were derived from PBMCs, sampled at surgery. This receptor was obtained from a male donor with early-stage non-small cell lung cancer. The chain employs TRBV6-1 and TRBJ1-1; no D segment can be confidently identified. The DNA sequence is TGTGCCAGCAGTGAAACGGCTAACACTGAAGCTTTCTTT. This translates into CASSETANTEAFF.